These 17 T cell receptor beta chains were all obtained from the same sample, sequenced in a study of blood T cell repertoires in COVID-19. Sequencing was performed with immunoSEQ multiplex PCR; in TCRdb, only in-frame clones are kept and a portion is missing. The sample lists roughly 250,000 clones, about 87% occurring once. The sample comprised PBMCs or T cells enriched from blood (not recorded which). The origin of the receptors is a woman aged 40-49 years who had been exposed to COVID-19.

Here the CDR3 reads CASSFHYGDEQYF. CDR3 DNA: TGTGCCAGCAGCTTTCATTACGGGGACGAGCAGTACTTC. The V and J genes are TRBV5-4 and TRBJ2-7, with D perhaps matching TRBD2 (5 bases). Trimming stripped 2 bases from V and 5 bases from J, with 11 bases between. CDR3 length equals 13 residues. Germline CDR1 SGHNT, CDR2 YYREEE (reference sequence).

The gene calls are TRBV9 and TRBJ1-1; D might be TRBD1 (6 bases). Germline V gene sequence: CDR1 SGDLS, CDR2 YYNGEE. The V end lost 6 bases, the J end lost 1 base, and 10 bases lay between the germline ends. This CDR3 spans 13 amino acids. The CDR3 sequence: CASNPGQNTEAFF. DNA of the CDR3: TGTGCCAGCAACCCGGGACAGAACACTGAAGCTTTCTTT.

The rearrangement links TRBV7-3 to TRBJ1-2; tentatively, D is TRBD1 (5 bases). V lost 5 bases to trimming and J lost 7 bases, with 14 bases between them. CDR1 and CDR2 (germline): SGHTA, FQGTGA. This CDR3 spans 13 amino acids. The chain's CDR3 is CASSDDRKSGYTF. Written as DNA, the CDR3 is TGTGCCAGCAGCGACGACAGAAAGTCTGGCTACACCTTC. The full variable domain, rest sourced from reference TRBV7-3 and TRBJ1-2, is GAGVSQTPSNKVTEKGKYVELRCDPISGHTALYWYRQSLGQGPEFLIYFQGTGAADDSGLPNDRFFAVRPEGSVSTLKIQRTERGDSAVYLCASSDDRKSGYTFGSGTRLTVV.

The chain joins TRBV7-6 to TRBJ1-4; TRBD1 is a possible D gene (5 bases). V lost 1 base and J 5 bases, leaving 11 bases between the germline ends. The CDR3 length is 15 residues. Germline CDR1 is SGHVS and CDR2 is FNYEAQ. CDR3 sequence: CASSLVAGLNEKLFF. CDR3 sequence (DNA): TGTGCCAGCAGCTTAGTGGCAGGGTTGAATGAAAAACTGTTTTTT.

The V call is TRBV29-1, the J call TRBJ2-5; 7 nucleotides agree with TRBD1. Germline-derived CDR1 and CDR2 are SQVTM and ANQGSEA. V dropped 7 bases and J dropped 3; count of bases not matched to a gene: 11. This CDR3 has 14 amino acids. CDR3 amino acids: CSAEDRASEETQYF. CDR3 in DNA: TGCAGCGCCGAAGACAGGGCGAGTGAAGAGACCCAGTACTTC.

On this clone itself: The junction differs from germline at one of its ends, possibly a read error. CDR3 nucleotide sequence: TGTGCCAGCAGCCCCGCAGGCTCGCCTTCTAATCAGCCCCAGCATTTT. This sequence encodes CASSPAGSPSNQPQHF. V and J are TRBV5-1 and TRBJ1-5, with D unresolved. Germline assignment: CDR1 SGHRS and CDR2 YFSETQ. This CDR3 is 16 amino acids long.

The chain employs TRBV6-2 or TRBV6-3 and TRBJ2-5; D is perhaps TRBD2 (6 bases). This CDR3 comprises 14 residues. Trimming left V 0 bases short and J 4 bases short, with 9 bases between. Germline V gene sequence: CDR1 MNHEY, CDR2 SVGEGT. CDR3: CASSYSGSVETQYF. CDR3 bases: TGTGCCAGCAGTTACTCCGGGAGTGTAGAGACCCAGTACTTC.

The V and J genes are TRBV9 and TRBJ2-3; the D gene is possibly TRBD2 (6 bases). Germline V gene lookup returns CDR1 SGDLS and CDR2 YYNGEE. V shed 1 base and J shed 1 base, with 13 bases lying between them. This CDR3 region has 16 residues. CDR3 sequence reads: CASSVSPGGGTDTQYF. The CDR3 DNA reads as TGTGCCAGCAGCGTATCCCCCGGGGGTGGCACAGATACGCAGTATTTT.

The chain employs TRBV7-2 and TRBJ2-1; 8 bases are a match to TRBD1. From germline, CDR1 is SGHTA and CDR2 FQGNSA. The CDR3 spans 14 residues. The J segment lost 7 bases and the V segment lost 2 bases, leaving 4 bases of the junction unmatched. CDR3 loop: CASSLWQGANEQFF. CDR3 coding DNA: TGTGCCAGCAGCTTATGGCAGGGGGCAAATGAGCAGTTCTTC.

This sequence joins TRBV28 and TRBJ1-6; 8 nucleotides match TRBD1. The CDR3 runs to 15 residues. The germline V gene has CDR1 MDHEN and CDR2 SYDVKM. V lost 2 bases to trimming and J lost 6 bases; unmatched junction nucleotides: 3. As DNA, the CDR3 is TGTGCCAGCAGTTTACCGGACAGGGTTAATTCACCCCTCCACTTT. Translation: CASSLPDRVNSPLHF.

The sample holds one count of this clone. CDR3 bases: TGTGCCATCAGTGCACAGGGGACATCAAACTATGGCTACACCTTC. This codes for CAISAQGTSNYGYTF. The chain links TRBV10-3 to TRBJ1-2, with 7 bases matching TRBD1. The V gene end was trimmed by 4 bases and the J gene end by 2 bases; junction bases not matched to a gene: 7. CDR1 and CDR2 (germline): ENHRY, SYGVKD. The CDR3 length is 15 residues.

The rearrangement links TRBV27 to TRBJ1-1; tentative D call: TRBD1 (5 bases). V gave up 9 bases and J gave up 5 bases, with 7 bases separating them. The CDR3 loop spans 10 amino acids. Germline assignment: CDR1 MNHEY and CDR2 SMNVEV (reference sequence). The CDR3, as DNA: TGTGCCAGGGGGGGGACTGAAGCTTTCTTT. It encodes CARGGTEAFF.

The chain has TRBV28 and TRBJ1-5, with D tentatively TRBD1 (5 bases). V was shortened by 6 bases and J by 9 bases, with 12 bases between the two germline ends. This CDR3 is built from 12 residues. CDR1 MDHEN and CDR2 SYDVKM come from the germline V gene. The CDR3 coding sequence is TGTGCCAGCAGAACGACAGCCGGGCCCCAGCATTTT. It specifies CASRTTAGPQHF.

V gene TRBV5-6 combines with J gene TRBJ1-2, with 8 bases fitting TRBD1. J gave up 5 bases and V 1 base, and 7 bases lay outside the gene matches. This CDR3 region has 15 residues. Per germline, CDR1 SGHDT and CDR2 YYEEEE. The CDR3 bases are TGTGCCAGCAGCTTGCTCGGACAGGGCTTTTATGGCTACACCTTC. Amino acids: CASSLLGQGFYGYTF.

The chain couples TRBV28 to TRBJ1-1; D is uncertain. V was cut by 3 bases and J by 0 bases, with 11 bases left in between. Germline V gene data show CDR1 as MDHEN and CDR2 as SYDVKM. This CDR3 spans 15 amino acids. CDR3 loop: CASSLRAGMNTEAFF. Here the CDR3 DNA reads TGTGCCAGCAGTTTGAGGGCGGGAATGAACACTGAAGCTTTCTTT.

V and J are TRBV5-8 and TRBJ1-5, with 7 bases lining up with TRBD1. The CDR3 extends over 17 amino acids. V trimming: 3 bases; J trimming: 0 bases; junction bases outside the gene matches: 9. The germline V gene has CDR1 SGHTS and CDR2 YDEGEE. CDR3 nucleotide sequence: TGTGCCAGCAGCTCGGGACAGTTATCCGATAGCAATCAGCCCCAGCATTTT. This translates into CASSSGQLSDSNQPQHF.

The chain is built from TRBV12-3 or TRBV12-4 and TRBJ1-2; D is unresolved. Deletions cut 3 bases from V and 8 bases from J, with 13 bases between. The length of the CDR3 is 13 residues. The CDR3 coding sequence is TGTGCCAGCAGTTTCCGAGAAGGCGGGGGCTACACCTTC. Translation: CASSFREGGGYTF.